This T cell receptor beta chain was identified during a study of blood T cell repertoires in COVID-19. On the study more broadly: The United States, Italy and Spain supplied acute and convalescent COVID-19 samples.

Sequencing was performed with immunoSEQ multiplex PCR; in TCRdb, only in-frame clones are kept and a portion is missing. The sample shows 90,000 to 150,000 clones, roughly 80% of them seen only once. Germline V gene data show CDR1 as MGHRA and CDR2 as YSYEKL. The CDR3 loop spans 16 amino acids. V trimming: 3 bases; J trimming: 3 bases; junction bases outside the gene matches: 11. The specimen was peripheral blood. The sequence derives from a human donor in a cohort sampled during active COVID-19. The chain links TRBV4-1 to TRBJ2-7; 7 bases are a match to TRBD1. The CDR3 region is CASSHPGRGNFYEQYF. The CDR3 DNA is TGCGCCAGCAGCCATCCGGGCAGGGGGAATTTCTACGAGCAGTACTTC.